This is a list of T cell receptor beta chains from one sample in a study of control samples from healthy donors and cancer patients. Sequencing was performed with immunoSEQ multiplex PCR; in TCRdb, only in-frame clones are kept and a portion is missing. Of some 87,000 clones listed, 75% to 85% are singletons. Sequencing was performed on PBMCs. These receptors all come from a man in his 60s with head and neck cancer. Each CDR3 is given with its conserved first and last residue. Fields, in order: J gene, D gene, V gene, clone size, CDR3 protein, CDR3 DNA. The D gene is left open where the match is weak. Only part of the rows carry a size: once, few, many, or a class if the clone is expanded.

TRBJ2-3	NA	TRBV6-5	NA	CASSYSMDTGDTQYF	TGTGCCAGCAGTTACAGTATGGACACCGGGGATACGCAGTATTTT
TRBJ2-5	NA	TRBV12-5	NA	CASAPTQETQYF	TGTGCTAGTGCCCCCACCCAAGAGACCCAGTACTTC
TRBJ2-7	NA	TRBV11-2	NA	CASSLVGVGQYF	TGTGCCAGCAGCTTAGTCGGGGTCGGGCAGTACTTC
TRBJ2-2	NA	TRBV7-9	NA	CASTKEDWKAGELFF	TGTGCCAGCACTAAAGAGGACTGGAAGGCCGGGGAGCTGTTTTTT
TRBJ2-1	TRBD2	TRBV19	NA	CASSIPPAGGYSNEQFF	TGTGCCAGTAGTATCCCCCCAGCGGGAGGATATAGCAATGAGCAGTTCTTC
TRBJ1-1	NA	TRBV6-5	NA	CASSWGQSTEAFF	TGTGCCAGCAGTTGGGGGCAGAGCACTGAAGCTTTCTTT
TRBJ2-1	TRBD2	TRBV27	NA	CASSFPRAAGVYNEQFF	TGTGCCAGCAGTTTTCCCCGTGCAGCGGGAGTCTACAATGAGCAGTTCTTC
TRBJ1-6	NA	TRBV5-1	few	CASSPGLSNSPLHF	TGCGCCAGCAGCCCGGGACTGAGTAATTCACCCCTCCACTTT
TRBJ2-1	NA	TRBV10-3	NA	CAISESLYRTASYNEQFF	TGTGCCATCAGTGAGTCACTATATCGGACAGCTTCCTACAATGAGCAGTTCTTC
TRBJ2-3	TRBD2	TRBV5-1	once	CASSRTSGADTQYF	TGCGCCAGCAGTAGGACTAGCGGGGCAGATACGCAGTATTTT
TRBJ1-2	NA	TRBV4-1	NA	CASSQERGSDYGYTF	TGCGCCAGCAGCCAAGAAAGGGGCTCGGACTATGGCTACACCTTC
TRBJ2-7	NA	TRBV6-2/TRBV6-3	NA	CASSAYGITRYEQYF	TGTGCCAGCAGCGCCTACGGGATCACACGCTACGAGCAGTACTTC
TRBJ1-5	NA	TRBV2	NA	CASNAGDQPQHF	TGTGCCAGCAATGCAGGCGATCAGCCCCAGCATTTT
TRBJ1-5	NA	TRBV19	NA	CASREQGGSHQPQHF	TGTGCCAGTAGGGAACAGGGAGGTTCGCATCAGCCCCAGCATTTT
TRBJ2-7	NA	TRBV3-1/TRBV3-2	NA	CASSQGRTAYEQYF	TGTGCCAGCAGCCAAGGGAGGACAGCCTACGAGCAGTACTTC
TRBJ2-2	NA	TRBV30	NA	CAWSVGRTGELFF	TGTGCCTGGAGTGTAGGGCGAACCGGGGAGCTGTTTTTT
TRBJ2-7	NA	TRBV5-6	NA	CASSLGDSTYEQYF	TGTGCCAGCAGCTTGGGAGACAGTACCTACGAGCAGTACTTC
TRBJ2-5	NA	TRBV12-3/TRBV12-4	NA	CASSPGLVDQYF	TGTGCCAGCAGTCCCGGACTGGTGGACCAGTACTTC
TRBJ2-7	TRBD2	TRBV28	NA	CASSLASGSPREQYF	TGTGCCAGCAGTTTGGCGAGCGGGAGCCCCCGAGAGCAGTACTTC
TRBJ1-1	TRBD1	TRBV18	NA	CASSPGTVNTEAFF	TGTGCCAGCTCACCGGGGACAGTGAACACTGAAGCTTTCTTT
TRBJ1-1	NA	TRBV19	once	CASSDGTHTEAFF	TGTGCCAGTAGTGATGGCACCCACACTGAAGCTTTCTTT
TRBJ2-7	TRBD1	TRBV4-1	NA	CASSQGQGNYEQYF	TGCGCCAGCAGCCAAGGACAGGGGAATTACGAGCAGTACTTC
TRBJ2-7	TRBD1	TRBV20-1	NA	CSASPGQGTLDSSYEQYF	TGCAGTGCTAGTCCGGGACAGGGGACTCTCGACAGCTCCTACGAGCAGTACTTC
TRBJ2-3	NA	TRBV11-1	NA	CASSGPGTDTQYF	TGTGCCAGCAGCGGGCCTGGCACAGATACGCAGTATTTT
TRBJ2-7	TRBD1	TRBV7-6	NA	CASSPRGPGQEYEQYF	TGTGCCAGCAGCCCCAGAGGTCCGGGACAGGAGTACGAGCAGTACTTC
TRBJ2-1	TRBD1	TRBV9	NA	CASSSRDRRSSYNEQFF	TGTGCCAGCAGCTCAAGGGACAGACGAAGCTCCTACAATGAGCAGTTCTTC
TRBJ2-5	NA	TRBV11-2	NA	CASSDPNQETQYF	TGTGCCAGCAGCGACCCTAACCAGGAGACCCAGTACTTC
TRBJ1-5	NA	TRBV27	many	CASSPRQVSNQPQHF	TGTGCCAGCAGTCCCCGACAGGTGTCTAATCAGCCCCAGCATTTT
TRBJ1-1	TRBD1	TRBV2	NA	CASIRRWAGGTEAFF	TGTGCCAGCATCAGGCGTTGGGCAGGGGGCACTGAAGCTTTCTTT